This T cell receptor beta chain was captured by sequencing in a study of radiotherapy plus CTLA-4 blockade in lung cancer. This table comes from immunoSEQ multiplex PCR, and its TCRdb copy is limited to in-frame clones, with some not included. The repertoire has about 110,000 clones, more than 75% of them found once; the top ten carry around 3.3%. CDR3 length: 15 amino acids. V gave up 4 bases and J gave up 6 bases; unmatched junction bases: 9. The germline V gene encodes CDR1 KGHSH and CDR2 LQKENI. The rearrangement joins TRBV18 to TRBJ2-3; 8 positions match TRBD2. The source is a human donor with non-small cell lung cancer that progressed on radiotherapy plus ipilimumab. Some clones in this sample may be carry-over from other donors' samples. The starting material was peripheral blood, obtained from a patient treated with radiotherapy plus ipilimumab. The CDR3 loop is CASSRTAGALDTQYF. CDR3 DNA: TGTGCCAGCTCACGGACAGCGGGGGCTTTGGATACGCAGTATTTT.